Below, one T cell receptor (beta chain) is given with its context. Its cognate antigen is unknown. The sample is drawn from a study of T cell responses to AZD1222 COVID-19 vaccine. Study context: Investigators merged groups given second doses at roughly 4 or roughly 12 weeks. Overall study findings and caveats: Spike-wide coverage was observed for vaccine-associated CD4 TCRs, with dominant responses at 160-218 and 743-854.

Clones were sequenced by immunoSEQ multiplex PCR, and TCRdb holds only the in-frame ones, with some missing. Among 150,000 or so clones listed, more than 80% were seen once. Germline V CDR1 and CDR2: MGHRA, YSYEKL. Trimming removed 1 base at V and 0 bases at J, with 12 bases between. This CDR3 has 17 amino acids. This sequence originates from an adult in good health. The starting material was peripheral blood, obtained on day 0 of AZD1222 vaccination. V usage is TRBV4-1 and J usage is TRBJ2-2; D may be TRBD1 or TRBD2 (6 bases each). CDR3 nucleotide sequence: TGCGCCAGCAGCCAAGGGGGGGCAGGTTCGAACACCGGGGAGCTGTTTTTT. It codes for CASSQGGAGSNTGELFF.